This T cell receptor (beta chain) was captured by sequencing in a study of blood T cell repertoires in COVID-19. Study-wide context: COVID-19 samples collected from the United States, Italy and Spain covered acute and convalescent phases. T cells, B-cell-depleted T cells, or PBMCs provided the cDNA or gDNA that served as material.

Germline V gene data show CDR1 as SEHNR and CDR2 as FQNEAQ (reference sequence). V trimming: 5 bases; J trimming: 7 bases; junction bases outside the gene matches: 8. The CDR3 contains 15 residues. Only in-frame clones appear in the TCRdb table, and some are missing; sequencing was by immunoSEQ multiplex PCR. The table shows roughly 100,000 clones, with about four fifths occurring only once. Sequencing input: peripheral blood. This TCR was sampled from a woman aged 70-85 years with acute or convalescent COVID-19. This sequence joins TRBV7-9 and TRBJ2-1; 10 bases align to TRBD2. CDR3 coding DNA: TGTGCCAGCAGCCGACTAGCGGGCGTGGGGAATGAGCAGTTCTTC. Its translation: CASSRLAGVGNEQFF. The variable domain in full, with the rest retrieved from reference TRBV7-9 and TRBJ2-1, is DTGVSQNPRHKITKRGQNVTFRCDPISEHNRLYWYRQTLGQGPEFLTYFQNEAQLEKSRLLSDRFSAERPKGSFSTLEIQRTEQGDSAMYLCASSRLAGVGNEQFFGPGTRLTVL.